The clone carrying this T cell receptor beta chain has just a few counts. The antigen is undetermined. This entry belongs to a study of blood T cells in healthy people across ages. The CDR3 is 16 amino acids. Trimming removed 0 bases at V and 3 bases at J, with 13 bases between. CDR1 SGHVS and CDR2 FQNEAQ come from the germline V gene. A second PCR, run for about 7 to 11 cycles, used a sample-barcoded 5' primer plus a J-beta primer mix. TCRdb passed the 5' RACE reads through MiXCR, listing each CDR3 protein once. The sample shows approximately 1,000,000 distinct CDR3 sequences, roughly 45% of them seen only once. Study results and limitations: The long-lived group displayed more naive CD4+ cells, plus higher diversity, than the aged donors did. Across the age range, TCR beta diversity per million T cells fell in a roughly linear way.

Input material: blood. The sequence derives from a woman in her fifties or sixties in good health. The chain carries TRBV7-8 and TRBJ2-3, with D possibly matching TRBD1 (6 bases). CDR3 DNA sequence: TGTGCCAGCAGCTTAGCGACGGACAGCCAGACAGATACGCAGTATTTT. Translating gives CASSLATDSQTDTQYF.